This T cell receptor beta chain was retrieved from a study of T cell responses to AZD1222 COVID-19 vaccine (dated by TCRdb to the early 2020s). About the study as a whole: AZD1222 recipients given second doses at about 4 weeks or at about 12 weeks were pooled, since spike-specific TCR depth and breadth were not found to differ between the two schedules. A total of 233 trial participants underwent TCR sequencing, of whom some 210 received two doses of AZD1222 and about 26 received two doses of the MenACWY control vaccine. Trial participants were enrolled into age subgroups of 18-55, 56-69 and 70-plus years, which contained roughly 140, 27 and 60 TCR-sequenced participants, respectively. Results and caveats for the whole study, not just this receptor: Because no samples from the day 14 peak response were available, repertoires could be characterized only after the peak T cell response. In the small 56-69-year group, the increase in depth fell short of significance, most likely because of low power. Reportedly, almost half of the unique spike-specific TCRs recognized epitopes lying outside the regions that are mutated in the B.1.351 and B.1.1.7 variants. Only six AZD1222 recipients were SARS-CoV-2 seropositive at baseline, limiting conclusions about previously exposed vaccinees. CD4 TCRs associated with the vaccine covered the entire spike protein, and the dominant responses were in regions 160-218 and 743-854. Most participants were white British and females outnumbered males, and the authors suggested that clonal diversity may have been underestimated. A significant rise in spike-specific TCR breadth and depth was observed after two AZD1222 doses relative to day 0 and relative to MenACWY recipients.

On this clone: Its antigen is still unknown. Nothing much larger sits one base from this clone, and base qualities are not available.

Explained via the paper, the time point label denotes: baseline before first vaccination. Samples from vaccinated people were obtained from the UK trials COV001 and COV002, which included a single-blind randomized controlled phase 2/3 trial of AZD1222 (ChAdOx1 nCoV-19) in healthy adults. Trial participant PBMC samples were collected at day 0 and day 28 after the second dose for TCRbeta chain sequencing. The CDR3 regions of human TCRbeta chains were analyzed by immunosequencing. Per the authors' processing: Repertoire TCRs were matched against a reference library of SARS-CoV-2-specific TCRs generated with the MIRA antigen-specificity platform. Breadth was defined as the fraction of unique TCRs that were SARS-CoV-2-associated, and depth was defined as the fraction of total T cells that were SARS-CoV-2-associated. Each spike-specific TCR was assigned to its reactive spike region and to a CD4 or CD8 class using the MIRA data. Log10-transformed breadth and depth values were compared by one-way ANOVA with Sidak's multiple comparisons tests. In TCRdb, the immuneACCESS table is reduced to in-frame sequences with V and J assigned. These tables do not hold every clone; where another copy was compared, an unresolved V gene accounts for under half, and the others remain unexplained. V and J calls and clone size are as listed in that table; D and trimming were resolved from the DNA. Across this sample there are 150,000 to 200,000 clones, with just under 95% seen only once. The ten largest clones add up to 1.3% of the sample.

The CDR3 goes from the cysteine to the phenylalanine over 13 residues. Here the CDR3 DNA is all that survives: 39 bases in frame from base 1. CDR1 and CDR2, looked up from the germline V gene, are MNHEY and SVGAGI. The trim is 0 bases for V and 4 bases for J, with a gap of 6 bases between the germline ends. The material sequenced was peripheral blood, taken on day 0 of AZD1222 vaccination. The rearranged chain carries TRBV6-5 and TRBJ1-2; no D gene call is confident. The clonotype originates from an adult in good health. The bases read TGTGCCAGCAGTTACTCCGGCCTCTATGGCTACACCTTC. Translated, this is CASSYSGLYGYTF.